One sample yielded the 21 T cell receptor beta chains listed below, sequenced in a study of blood T cell repertoires in COVID-19 (dated by TCRdb to 2018 to 2020). The library was built by means of the immunoSEQ multiplex PCR assay. TCRdb stores this immuneACCESS table with in-frame sequences only. Part of the clones is absent; in the studies checked, under half of the shortfall reflects unresolved V genes, and no reason is known for the rest. The sample table lists roughly 250,000 clones, approximately 85% of them with a count of one. The top ten clonotypes cover under 2.5% of the sample. The sequenced material came from PBMCs or T cells enriched from blood (not recorded which). These TCRs come from a woman aged 45 to 65 who had recovered from COVID-19.

This clone occurred a few times. The gene calls are TRBV19 and TRBJ2-3; 11 bases line up with TRBD2. Germline V gene lookup returns CDR1 LNHDA and CDR2 SQIVND (reference sequence). V shed 7 bases, J shed 14 bases, and the junction held 26 bases outside the gene matches. The CDR3 runs to 18 residues. The CDR3 loop reads CASTPKRRGSGRDPRAYF. CDR3 bases: TGTGCCAGTACCCCCAAGCGCCGGGGTAGCGGGAGGGACCCTCGCGCGTATTTT.

The chain couples TRBV5-1 to TRBJ1-1; D gene ambiguous. The CDR3 runs to 13 residues. CDR1 is SGHRS, CDR2 YFSETQ, per germline. V was cut by 1 base and J by 1 base, with 5 bases left in between. CDR3 DNA sequence: TGCGCCAGCAGCTTGACATGGAACACTGAAGCTTTCTTT. Amino acids: CASSLTWNTEAFF.

The CDR3 coding sequence is TGTGCCAGTAGACTTGACGGGAGGGACAATGAGCAGTTCTTC. Encoded protein: CASRLDGRDNEQFF. This chain joins TRBV19 and TRBJ2-1; 8 nucleotides align to TRBD2. CDR3 size: 14 residues. The germline CDR1 and CDR2 sequences are LNHDA and SQIVND (reference sequence). J gave up 5 bases and V 6 bases, and 6 bases lay outside the gene matches.

This clone was observed a single time. V is TRBV7-2 and J is TRBJ1-3, with 10 nucleotides matching TRBD1. V dropped 4 bases and J dropped 7; count of bases not matched to a gene: 7. The CDR3 consists of 15 residues. Germline V gene lookup returns CDR1 SGHTA and CDR2 FQGNSA. The DNA for the CDR3 is TGTGCCAGCAGCTACCGGACAGGGGGTGGGAACACCATATATTTT. It is translated as CASSYRTGGGNTIYF.

The chain is built from TRBV9 and TRBJ2-2; 9 bases match TRBD1. The CDR3 is 16 amino acids. CDR1 and CDR2 from the germline V gene are SGDLS and YYNGEE. The J segment lost 6 bases and the V segment lost 3 bases, leaving 9 bases of the junction unmatched. This CDR3 is CASSAPGQGGAGELFF. For the CDR3, the DNA is TGTGCCAGCAGCGCCCCGGGACAGGGTGGAGCCGGGGAGCTGTTTTTT.

The CDR3 loop is CASSEAAIRAGRTEAFF. CDR3 coding DNA: TGTGCCAGCAGTGAAGCGGCAATTAGGGCGGGCAGGACTGAAGCTTTCTTT. The chain links TRBV6-1 to TRBJ1-1; D gene unclear. The CDR3 has 17 amino acids. Germline V CDR1 and CDR2: MNHNS, SASEGT. Trimming took off 0 bases at V and 5 bases at J, with 19 bases between the two ends.

This clone was detected a few times. The chain joins TRBV18 to TRBJ2-2; D perhaps matches TRBD2 (5 bases). V was shortened by 3 bases and J by 2 bases, with 13 bases between the two germline ends. Per the germline V gene, CDR1 is KGHSH and CDR2 is LQKENI. The CDR3 is 16 residues long. In DNA, the CDR3 is TGTGCCAGCTCACCCCGAATGGGAGAAAACACCGGGGAGCTGTTTTTT. Translation: CASSPRMGENTGELFF.

V and J are TRBV3-1 (or the pseudogene TRBV3-2) and TRBJ2-7; tentative D call: TRBD1 (5 bases). Germline CDR1 reads LGHDT; CDR2 reads YNNKEL (reference sequence). The V end lost 5 bases, the J end lost 2 bases, and 10 bases lay between the germline ends. The CDR3 is 13 amino acids. CDR3: CASSIQVPYEQYF. The CDR3 DNA follows: TGTGCCAGCAGCATACAGGTTCCCTACGAGCAGTACTTC.

The rearrangement joins TRBV19 to TRBJ2-3; TRBD2 matches 10 bases. The V segment lost 5 bases and the J segment 5 bases; nucleotides outside the gene matches: 7. The CDR3 extends over 15 amino acids. Per the germline V gene, CDR1 is LNHDA and CDR2 is SQIVND (reference sequence). CDR3 sequence (DNA): TGTGCCAGTAGTCAGACTAGCGGGTGGGGAGATACGCAGTATTTT. It codes for CASSQTSGWGDTQYF. The full variable domain, rest sourced from reference TRBV19 and TRBJ2-3, is DGGITQSPKYLFRKEGQNVTLSCEQNLNHDAMYWYRQDPGQGLRLIYYSQIVNDFQKGDIAEGYSVSREKKESFPLTVTSAQKNPTAFYLCASSQTSGWGDTQYFGPGTRLTVL.

This sequence joins TRBV5-1 and TRBJ2-1; D gene uncertain. V was trimmed by 0 bases and J by 8 bases, leaving 6 bases between them. The germline CDR1 and CDR2 sequences are SGHRS and YFSETQ. The CDR3 runs 12 residues. This chain's CDR3 is CASSLVQDEQFF. The CDR3 DNA reads TGCGCCAGCAGCTTGGTCCAGGATGAGCAGTTCTTC.

The V gene is TRBV3-1 (or the pseudogene TRBV3-2), the J gene TRBJ2-2, with TRBD2 as a possible D gene (6 bases). Germline values: CDR1 LGHDT, CDR2 YNNKEL (reference sequence). The CDR3 runs to 12 residues. Trimming removed 4 bases from V and 9 bases from J, with 9 bases in between. CDR3 nucleotide sequence: TGTGCCAGCAGCCTGAGCGGGTGGGAGCTGTTTTTT. This gives the protein CASSLSGWELFF.

The chain links TRBV6-5 to TRBJ1-2, with TRBD1 matching over 7 bases. Germline V lookup: CDR1 MNHEY, CDR2 SVGAGI. The CDR3 spans 14 residues. V lost 1 base to trimming and J lost 3 bases; unmatched junction nucleotides: 2. The chain's CDR3 is CASSYYRGDYGYTF. Written as DNA, the CDR3 is TGTGCCAGCAGTTACTACAGGGGAGACTATGGCTACACCTTC.

The CDR3, as DNA: TGTGCCAGCAGCTTAAAGGGACGGGAGGAGGACAGGGGTGGTTCACCCCTCCACTTT. It yields the protein CASSLKGREEDRGGSPLHF. The gene calls are TRBV7-9 and TRBJ1-6; 9 bases align to TRBD1. CDR3 size: 19 residues. The V gene's germline CDR1 is SEHNR and CDR2 FQNEAQ (reference sequence). The V and J ends lost 2 bases and 9 bases, in that order; junction bases with no gene match: 17. The variable domain in full, completed from reference TRBV7-9 and TRBJ1-6, reads DTGVSQNPRHKITKRGQNVTFRCDPISEHNRLYWYRQTLGQGPEFLTYFQNEAQLEKSRLLSDRFSAERPKGSFSTLEIQRTEQGDSAMYLCASSLKGREEDRGGSPLHFGNGTRLTVT.

The chain combines TRBV28 with TRBJ1-2; D ambiguous. V lost 5 bases to trimming and J lost 0 bases, with 13 bases between them. The CDR3 runs to 15 residues. Germline values: CDR1 MDHEN, CDR2 SYDVKM. CDR3 nucleotides: TGTGCCAGCAGTGGTGGCGGACTTACTAACTATGGCTACACCTTC. It translates to CASSGGGLTNYGYTF.

The chain carries TRBV9 and TRBJ2-1, with D possibly TRBD1 on 7 matching bases. V was clipped by 0 bases and J by 0 bases, with 22 bases between them. The germline gives CDR1 SGDLS, CDR2 YYNGEE. The CDR3 loop spans 20 amino acids. The CDR3 bases are TGTGCCAGCAGCGTAGCTTTCGGGGGAGCGACAGGGAGCTCCTACAATGAGCAGTTCTTC. It translates to CASSVAFGGATGSSYNEQFF.

J is TRBJ1-2 and V is TRBV5-4; 8 bases align to TRBD1. V gave up 0 bases and J gave up 5 bases; unmatched junction bases: 6. There are 15 residues in the CDR3. The germline V gene has CDR1 SGHNT and CDR2 YYREEE (reference sequence). This CDR3 reads CASSLGRQGWYGYTF. CDR3 sequence (DNA): TGTGCCAGCAGCTTGGGGAGACAGGGGTGGTATGGCTACACCTTC.

The V gene is TRBV7-9, the J gene TRBJ2-1; 9 bases agree with TRBD2. With V trimmed by 1 base and J by 7 bases, 8 bases remained unmatched. The CDR3 spans 16 residues. Per the germline V gene, CDR1 is SEHNR and CDR2 is FQNEAQ (reference sequence). The DNA for the CDR3 is TGTGCCAGCAGCTTAGGTGCTAGCGGGATTAGAAATGAGCAGTTCTTC. This sequence encodes CASSLGASGIRNEQFF.

V usage is TRBV5-1 and J usage is TRBJ2-5; no definite D call. V was clipped by 1 base and J by 4 bases, with 5 bases between them. Germline CDR1 reads SGHRS; CDR2 reads YFSETQ. The CDR3 sequence is 12 residues long. In DNA, the CDR3 is TGCGCCAGCAGCTTGTCAGTAGAGACCCAGTACTTC. It encodes CASSLSVETQYF.

This clone appeared a few times. The V gene is TRBV19, the J gene TRBJ1-3, with TRBD1 matching over 9 bases. V lost 7 bases to trimming and J lost 8 bases; unmatched junction nucleotides: 12. The CDR3 is 15 residues long. Germline V gives CDR1 LNHDA, CDR2 SQIVND (reference sequence). As DNA, the CDR3 is TGTGCCAGTACCCCACGTACGGGGACAGGGCACACCATATATTTT. Residues: CASTPRTGTGHTIYF.

The chain links TRBV2 to TRBJ1-1; D might be TRBD1 (6 bases). V gave up 2 bases and J gave up 5 bases, with 12 bases separating them. The CDR3 loop spans 14 amino acids. Germline V gene sequence: CDR1 SNHLY, CDR2 FYNNEI. In DNA form, the CDR3 reads TGTGCCAGCAGTGAATGGGGACACGGAACTGAAGCTTTCTTT. Translating it yields CASSEWGHGTEAFF.

The chain has TRBV4-1 and TRBJ2-7; no firm D call. This CDR3 is 16 amino acids long. Trimming removed 0 bases at V and 9 bases at J, with 21 bases between. CDR1 is MGHRA, CDR2 YSYEKL, per germline. For the CDR3, the DNA is TGCGCCAGCAGCCAAGATAGTGGCGGAGACCCCTTGAGGCAGTACTTC. It encodes CASSQDSGGDPLRQYF.